The 23 T cell receptor beta chains below come from one sample, sequenced in a study of cytomegalovirus exposure and HLA in healthy donors. The repertoire was sequenced with immunoSEQ multiplex PCR; TCRdb's copy has only in-frame clones and lacks some. The sample includes about 56,000 clones, just over 90% of them seen just once. Sequencing was performed on PBMCs. These receptors came from a man younger than 35 in good health and CMV-seronegative.

J is TRBJ2-5 and V is TRBV15, with D perhaps matching TRBD1 (5 bases). Trimming cost V 0 bases and J 5 bases, with 16 bases left between them. The germline V gene has CDR1 LNHNV and CDR2 YYDKDF (reference sequence). The CDR3 covers 16 residues. CDR3: CATSRELAGLTETQYF. Written as DNA, the CDR3 is TGTGCCACCAGCAGAGAATTAGCAGGGTTGACCGAGACCCAGTACTTC.

This clone came up a few times. The chain uses TRBV9 and TRBJ2-1, with TRBD2 identical over 9 bases. V was clipped by 3 bases and J by 7 bases; unmatched bases: 8. The CDR3 extends over 15 amino acids. CDR1 is SGDLS and CDR2 is YYNGEE in the germline V gene. The CDR3 here is CASSAGGRAGNEQFF. The DNA for the CDR3 is TGTGCCAGCAGCGCGGGCGGGAGGGCCGGGAATGAGCAGTTCTTC.

V usage is TRBV5-5 and J usage is TRBJ1-5; no reliable D call. Looked up from germline, CDR1 is SGHKS and CDR2 is YYEKEE (reference sequence). The CDR3 is 15 amino acids. Trimming removed 4 bases at V and 0 bases at J, with 11 bases between. The CDR3 coding sequence is TGTGCCAGCAGCCCTGGACTCGGTAGCAATCAGCCCCAGCATTTT. It codes for CASSPGLGSNQPQHF.

This chain links TRBV11-2 with TRBJ1-2, with D possibly matching TRBD1 (6 bases). The V gene lost 4 bases and the J gene lost 4 bases, with 19 bases spanning the gap. This CDR3 region has 16 residues. Germline CDR1 SGHAT, CDR2 FQNNGV. CDR3 coding DNA: TGTGCCAGCAGCTCCTCCCCCGGGGACACCTTCTATGGCTACACCTTC. Amino acid sequence: CASSSSPGDTFYGYTF.

The chain carries TRBV7-9 and TRBJ2-2, with a weak D call TRBD2 (5 bases). The CDR3 length is 15 residues. The V end was cut by 2 bases, the J end by 0 bases, with 7 bases between. Germline assignment: CDR1 SEHNR and CDR2 FQNEAQ (reference sequence). Here the CDR3 DNA reads TGTGCCAGCAGCTTACGGGGAGCGAACACCGGGGAGCTGTTTTTT. Protein: CASSLRGANTGELFF.

The V gene is TRBV10-3, the J gene TRBJ1-1; D is undetermined. The CDR3 runs 13 residues. Trimming took off 10 bases at V and 0 bases at J, with 12 bases between the two ends. From germline, CDR1 is ENHRY and CDR2 SYGVKD. CDR3 sequence (DNA): TGTGCCACCTGGAACAGTCTGAACACTGAAGCTTTCTTT. It specifies CATWNSLNTEAFF.

The chain links TRBV5-5 to TRBJ2-5, with TRBD2 as a possible D gene (6 bases). CDR3 length equals 16 residues. Trimming removed 0 bases at V and 3 bases at J, with 15 bases between. Germline V CDR1 and CDR2: SGHKS, YYEKEE (reference sequence). The CDR3 nucleotides read TGTGCCAGCAGCTTGGGGGGGAGTAGCGGCAAAGAGACCCAGTACTTC. As protein: CASSLGGSSGKETQYF.

The chain joins TRBV4-1 to TRBJ1-1; D possibly corresponds to TRBD1 (6 bases). The CDR3 totals 15 residues. The germline V gene has CDR1 MGHRA and CDR2 YSYEKL. V lost 0 bases, J lost 3 bases, and 11 bases lay in between. The DNA of the CDR3 is TGCGCCAGCAGCCAAGAGGGCAGGGGTTACACTGAAGCTTTCTTT. Residues: CASSQEGRGYTEAFF.

The gene calls are TRBV9 and TRBJ2-5; 9 bases fit TRBD1. J lost 4 bases, V lost 3 bases, and 4 bases had no gene match. This CDR3 contains 14 residues. The V gene's germline CDR1 is SGDLS and CDR2 YYNGEE. CDR3 bases: TGTGCCAGCAGCGCACAGGGGGCAGGAGAGACCCAGTACTTC. Its translation is CASSAQGAGETQYF.

The V and J genes are TRBV2 and TRBJ2-7, with 7 bases identical to TRBD2. This CDR3 has 13 residues. Germline V lookup: CDR1 SNHLY, CDR2 FYNNEI. J lost 3 bases, V lost 6 bases, and 5 bases had no gene match. The CDR3 spells CASRLGGVYEQYF. The CDR3 DNA reads TGTGCCAGCAGGTTGGGAGGGGTCTACGAGCAGTACTTC.

The chain links TRBV9 to TRBJ1-2; TRBD1 matches at 10 bases. V lost 3 bases to trimming and J lost 4 bases; unmatched junction nucleotides: 3. The CDR3 spans 14 residues. Germline CDR1 reads SGDLS; CDR2 reads YYNGEE. The CDR3 is CASSAGQGSYGYTF. In DNA form, the CDR3 reads TGTGCCAGCAGCGCGGGACAGGGGTCCTATGGCTACACCTTC.

This chain joins TRBV20-1 and TRBJ1-5; D remains unclear. V was clipped by 2 bases and J by 6 bases, with 5 bases between them. Germline CDR1 DFQATT, CDR2 SNEGSKA (reference sequence). The CDR3 is 11 residues long. The CDR3 loop is CSARSGQPQHF. Here the CDR3 DNA reads TGCAGTGCTAGATCCGGTCAGCCCCAGCATTTT.

The rearrangement joins TRBV15 to TRBJ2-7; the match to TRBD1 covers 9 bases. Losses at the gene ends were 4 bases for V and 4 bases for J; bases not matched to a gene: 8. The CDR3 spans 15 residues. Germline CDR1 and CDR2: LNHNV and YYDKDF (reference sequence). The CDR3 coding sequence is TGTGCCACCAGCACGGAACAGGGGGCGGTATACGAGCAGTACTTC. Translation gives CATSTEQGAVYEQYF. Based on the CDR3 plus reference TRBV15 and TRBJ2-7, the full variable domain is DAMVIQNPRYQVTQFGKPVTLSCSQTLNHNVMYWYQQKSSQAPKLLFHYYDKDFNNEADTPDNFQSRRPNTSFCFLDIRSPGLGDTAMYLCATSTEQGAVYEQYFGPGTRLTVT.

This chain uses TRBV7-2 with TRBJ2-6; 11 bases agree with TRBD2. Trimming cost V 5 bases and J 2 bases; bases outside gene matches: 5. Germline V gene lookup returns CDR1 SGHTA and CDR2 FQGNSA. This CDR3 has 17 amino acids. CDR3 DNA: TGTGCCAGCAGCCGAATAGCGGGAGGGCCTGGGGCCAACGTCCTGACTTTC. This translates into CASSRIAGGPGANVLTF.

This clone occurred a few times. The chain couples TRBV2 to TRBJ1-2; 7 nucleotides agree with TRBD1. This CDR3 has 15 amino acids. Unmatched junction bases numbered 8, after V lost 2 bases and J lost 5 bases. The germline CDR1 and CDR2 sequences are SNHLY and FYNNEI. The CDR3, as DNA: TGTGCCAGCAGTGAAAATCGGCAGGGGGAATATGGCTACACCTTC. This gives the protein CASSENRQGEYGYTF. Filled out from reference TRBV2 and TRBJ1-2, the complete variable domain reads EPEVTQTPSHQVTQMGQEVILRCVPISNHLYFYWYRQILGQKVEFLVSFYNNEISEKSEIFDDQFSVERPDGSNFTLKIRSTKLEDSAMYFCASSENRQGEYGYTFGSGTRLTVV.

V gene TRBV14 combines with J gene TRBJ2-6; TRBD1 matches 8 bases. J gave up 0 bases and V 1 base, and 8 bases lay outside the gene matches. Looked up from germline, CDR1 is SGHDN and CDR2 is FVKESK. This CDR3 region has 19 residues. CDR3 amino acids: CASSQAFGTGSSGANVLTF. As DNA, the CDR3 is TGTGCCAGCAGCCAAGCCTTCGGGACAGGTTCCTCTGGGGCCAACGTCCTGACTTTC.

This clone showed up just once. This sequence joins TRBV2 and TRBJ1-1; perhaps TRBD1 as D (5 bases). Germline CDR1 is SNHLY and CDR2 is FYNNEI. The CDR3 covers 12 residues. The V end lost 6 bases, the J end lost 3 bases, and 8 bases lay between the germline ends. CDR3 coding DNA: TGTGCCAGCAGAACAGGTTACACTGAAGCTTTCTTT. Amino acids: CASRTGYTEAFF.

The chain combines TRBV18 with TRBJ2-3; 7 positions match TRBD1. J was trimmed by 4 bases and V by 0 bases; bases with no gene match: 4. The CDR3 spans 15 residues. Germline lookup yields CDR1 KGHSH and CDR2 LQKENI. CDR3 sequence: CASSPPGGPPDTQYF. In DNA, the CDR3 is TGTGCCAGCTCACCACCAGGGGGCCCCCCAGATACGCAGTATTTT. Looking up the rest from reference TRBV18 and TRBJ2-3 gives the full variable domain: NAGVMQNPRHLVRRRGQEARLRCSPMKGHSHVYWYRQLPEEGLKFMVYLQKENIIDESGMPKERFSAEFPKEGPSILRIQQVVRGDSAAYFCASSPPGGPPDTQYFGPGTRLTVL.

V and J are TRBV9 and TRBJ2-3, with D perhaps TRBD2 (5 bases). The V and J ends lost 7 bases and 3 bases respectively, with 9 bases between them. This CDR3 contains 12 residues. The germline V gene encodes CDR1 SGDLS and CDR2 YYNGEE. The CDR3 bases are TGTGCCAGCGGGAGTTCGACAGATACGCAGTATTTT. It codes for CASGSSTDTQYF.

The chain couples TRBV6-6 to TRBJ2-7, with 7 bases matching TRBD2. This CDR3 is 16 amino acids long. Unmatched junction bases numbered 19, after V lost 7 bases and J lost 7 bases. Germline V gene data show CDR1 as MNHNY and CDR2 as SVGAGI (reference sequence). Here the CDR3 DNA reads TGTGCCAGCACTCCGCGAAGCGGGGACCTCAGGGAGGAGCAGTACTTC. Encoded protein: CASTPRSGDLREEQYF.

This chain links TRBV7-3 with TRBJ2-1; possibly TRBD2 for D (5 bases). The V end lost 3 bases, the J end lost 7 bases, and 7 bases lay between the germline ends. The V gene's germline CDR1 is SGHTA and CDR2 FQGTGA. The CDR3 is made up of 12 amino acids. The CDR3 DNA follows: TGTGCCAGCAGCTTGTCGGGGAATGAGCAGTTCTTC. It encodes CASSLSGNEQFF.

This chain links TRBV19 with TRBJ2-5, with TRBD1 matching over 9 bases. The CDR3 covers 15 residues. V lost 3 bases, J lost 1 base, and 3 bases stayed unmatched. Germline V gene lookup returns CDR1 LNHDA and CDR2 SQIVND (reference sequence). The CDR3 loop is CASSIWDRAQETQYF. CDR3 in DNA: TGTGCCAGTAGTATCTGGGACAGGGCCCAAGAGACCCAGTACTTC. The entire variable domain, with the rest obtained from reference TRBV19 and TRBJ2-5, is as follows: DGGITQSPKYLFRKEGQNVTLSCEQNLNHDAMYWYRQDPGQGLRLIYYSQIVNDFQKGDIAEGYSVSREKKESFPLTVTSAQKNPTAFYLCASSIWDRAQETQYFGPGTRLLVL.

This clone appeared a single time. This chain uses TRBV2 with TRBJ2-1; 9 bases are a match to TRBD2. The CDR3 length is 17 residues. With V trimmed by 4 bases and J by 6 bases, 13 bases remained unmatched. Per germline, CDR1 SNHLY and CDR2 FYNNEI. The CDR3 sequence is CASSAPGLATVPNEQFF. DNA of the CDR3: TGTGCCAGCAGTGCACCGGGACTAGCTACGGTACCCAATGAGCAGTTCTTC. The complete variable domain, with remaining parts taken from reference TRBV2 and TRBJ2-1, reads EPEVTQTPSHQVTQMGQEVILRCVPISNHLYFYWYRQILGQKVEFLVSFYNNEISEKSEIFDDQFSVERPDGSNFTLKIRSTKLEDSAMYFCASSAPGLATVPNEQFFGPGTRLTVL.